Only one count was recorded for the clone carrying this T cell receptor (beta chain). The sample originates from a study of shared clonotypes between healthy human individuals. This table comes from immunoSEQ multiplex PCR, and its TCRdb copy is limited to in-frame clones, with some not included. The table has approximately 2.3 million clones, roughly 93% seen once. Germline V CDR1 and CDR2: MRHNA, SNTAGT. Losses at the gene ends were 4 bases for V and 6 bases for J; bases not matched to a gene: 5. CDR3 length equals 15 residues. This rearrangement joins TRBV6-4 to TRBJ2-2; 10 bases align to TRBD2. Sequencing was performed on naive CD4+ T cells from PBMCs. Subset of the sample: CD45RA+ positively selected. The receptor's source is a man younger than 35 in good health. Some clones in this sample may be carry-over from other donors' samples. The CDR3 is CASSVVAGGPGELFF. CDR3 nucleotide sequence: TGTGCCAGCAGTGTGGTAGCGGGAGGACCCGGGGAGCTGTTTTTT.